This T cell receptor beta chain came from a study of CD8 T cells in Susac syndrome. The authors reverse transcribed roughly 0.5 to 1 ug RNA with random hexamers. The method of amplification for TCR beta CDR3 was immunoSEQ multiplex PCR, covering 54 Vbeta and 13 Jbeta. TCRdb reprocessed the immunoSEQ multiplex PCR reads with MiXCR, giving one entry per CDR3 protein. Here the sample spans 180,000 or so distinct CDR3 sequences, about 95% being singletons. Germline lookup yields CDR1 SEHNR and CDR2 FQNEAQ (reference sequence). This CDR3 contains 12 residues. The V end was cut by 6 bases, the J end by 5 bases, with 10 bases between. The authors sequenced TCR beta from blood CD8+ and CD4+ T cells. Negative isolation was used for CD8+ and CD4+ T cells and FACS enrichment for TEMRA cells.

The material sequenced was CD4+ T cells from PBMCs. This sequence was found in a human donor in good health. The rearrangement uses TRBV7-9 and TRBJ2-5; possibly TRBD1 for D (5 bases). The CDR3 region is CASRGASETQYF. The CDR3 DNA reads as TGTGCCAGCAGAGGGGCATCTGAGACCCAGTACTTC. Supplemented by reference TRBV7-9 and TRBJ2-5, the full variable domain reads DTGVSQNPRHKITKRGQNVTFRCDPISEHNRLYWYRQTLGQGPEFLTYFQNEAQLEKSRLLSDRFSAERPKGSFSTLEIQRTEQGDSAMYLCASRGASETQYFGPGTRLLVL.